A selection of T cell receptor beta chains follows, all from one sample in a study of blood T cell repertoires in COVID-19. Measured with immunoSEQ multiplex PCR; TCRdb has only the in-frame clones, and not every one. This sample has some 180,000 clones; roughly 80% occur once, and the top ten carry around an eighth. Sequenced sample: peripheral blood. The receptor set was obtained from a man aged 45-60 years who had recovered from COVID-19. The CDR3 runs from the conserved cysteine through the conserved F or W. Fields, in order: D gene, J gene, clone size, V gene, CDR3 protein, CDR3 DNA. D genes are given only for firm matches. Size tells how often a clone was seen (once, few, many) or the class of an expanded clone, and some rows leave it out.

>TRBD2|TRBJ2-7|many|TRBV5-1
CASSPLPSGRAEEQYF
TGCGCCAGCAGCCCTCTACCTAGCGGGAGGGCGGAAGAGCAGTACTTC
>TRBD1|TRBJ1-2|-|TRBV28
CASSLGTGEKGYTF
TGTGCCAGCAGTTTGGGGACAGGGGAGAAAGGCTACACCTTC
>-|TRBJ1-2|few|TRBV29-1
CSVAQGGSYGYTF
TGCAGCGTTGCACAGGGAGGGAGCTATGGCTACACCTTC
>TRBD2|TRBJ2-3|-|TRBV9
CASSVAGGRNIDTQYF
TGTGCCAGCAGCGTAGCGGGGGGAAGGAATATAGATACGCAGTATTTT
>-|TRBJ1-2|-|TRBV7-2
CASSFLEGYGYTF
TGTGCCAGCAGCTTTTTGGAGGGTTATGGCTACACCTTC
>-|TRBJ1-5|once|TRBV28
CASGTPNQPQHF
TGTGCCAGCGGGACTCCCAATCAGCCCCAGCATTTT
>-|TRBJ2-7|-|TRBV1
CTSSRKTGRFDEQYF
TGCACCAGCAGCCGAAAAACAGGGCGGTTCGACGAGCAGTACTTC
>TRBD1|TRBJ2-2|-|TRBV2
CASRGQGARTGELFF
TGTGCCAGCAGGGGACAGGGGGCGCGAACCGGGGAGCTGTTTTTT
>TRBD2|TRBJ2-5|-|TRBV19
CASSPIGTSARETQYF
TGTGCCAGTAGTCCTATAGGGACTAGCGCGCGAGAGACCCAGTACTTC
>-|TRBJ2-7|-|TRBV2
CASRTRPGSSYEQYF
TGTGCCAGCAGAACCCGACCGGGAAGCTCCTACGAGCAGTACTTC
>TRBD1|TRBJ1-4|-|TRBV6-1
CASSEMGQVEKLFF
TGTGCCAGCAGTGAAATGGGACAGGTTGAAAAACTGTTTTTT
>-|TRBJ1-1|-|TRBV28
CASSEQGANTEAFF
TGTGCCAGCAGCGAGCAGGGTGCGAACACTGAAGCTTTCTTT
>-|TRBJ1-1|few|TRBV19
CASSIPGTLVWDTEAFF
TGTGCCAGTAGTATCCCGGGGACTTTGGTATGGGACACTGAAGCTTTCTTT
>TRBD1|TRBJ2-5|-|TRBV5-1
CASSLGTVQETQYF
TGCGCCAGCAGCTTAGGGACAGTCCAAGAGACCCAGTACTTC
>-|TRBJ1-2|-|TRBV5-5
CASSLERGLGYGYTF
TGTGCCAGCAGCTTGGAAAGGGGCCTGGGCTATGGCTACACCTTC
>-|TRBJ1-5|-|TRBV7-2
CASSLTHSNQPQHF
TGTGCCAGCAGCTTAACTCATAGCAATCAGCCCCAGCATTTT
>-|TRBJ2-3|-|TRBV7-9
CASSPREMPDWDTQYF
TGTGCCAGCAGCCCCAGGGAAATGCCCGACTGGGATACGCAGTATTTT
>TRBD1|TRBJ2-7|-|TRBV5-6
CASSSDPGQGAYEQYF
TGTGCCAGCAGCTCAGATCCGGGACAGGGCGCCTACGAGCAGTACTTC
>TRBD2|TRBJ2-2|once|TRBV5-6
CASSFPAGDFHTGELFF
TGTGCCAGCAGCTTCCCAGCGGGAGATTTTCACACCGGGGAGCTGTTTTTT
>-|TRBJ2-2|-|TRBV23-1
CASSQYAAPGSPTGELFF
TGCGCCAGCAGTCAATATGCAGCGCCGGGATCCCCCACCGGGGAGCTGTTTTTT
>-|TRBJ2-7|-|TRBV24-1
CATSDTRQDLYEQYF
TGTGCCACCAGTGATACCCGACAAGACCTCTACGAGCAGTACTTC
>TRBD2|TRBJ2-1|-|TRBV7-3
CASSPTSGLNEQFF
TGTGCCAGCAGCCCGACTAGCGGGTTAAATGAGCAGTTCTTC
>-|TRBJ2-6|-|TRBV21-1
CASSLDRVKSGANVLTF
TGTGCCAGCAGCCTCGACAGGGTAAAGTCTGGGGCCAACGTCCTGACTTTC
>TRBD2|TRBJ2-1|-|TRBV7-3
CASSPTGGSYNEQFF
TGTGCCAGCAGCCCAACAGGCGGGAGCTACAATGAGCAGTTCTTC
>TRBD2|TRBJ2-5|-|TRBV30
CAWSGGEGLRETQYF
TGTGCCTGGAGCGGGGGGGAGGGCCTTAGAGAGACCCAGTACTTC
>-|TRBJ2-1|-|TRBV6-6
CASSSHSGLSYNEQFF
TGTGCCAGCAGTTCCCATAGCGGACTCTCCTACAATGAGCAGTTCTTC
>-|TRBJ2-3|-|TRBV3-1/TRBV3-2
CASSQVRVPGCTQYF
TGTGCCAGCAGCCAAGTTCGGGTGCCTGGATGCACGCAGTATTTT
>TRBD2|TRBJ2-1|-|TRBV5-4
CASTIRTSGSSVEQFF
TGTGCCAGCACCATCCGGACTAGCGGGAGCTCGGTTGAGCAGTTCTTC
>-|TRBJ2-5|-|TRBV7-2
CASSRTVQETQYF
TGTGCCAGCAGCCGGACAGTACAAGAGACCCAGTACTTC
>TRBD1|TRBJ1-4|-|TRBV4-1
CASSQGGTGGEKLFF
TGCGCCAGCAGCCAAGGCGGGACAGGTGGAGAAAAACTGTTTTTT
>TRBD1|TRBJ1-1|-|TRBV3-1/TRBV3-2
CASSLTRDSAEAFF
TGTGCCAGCAGCCTTACCCGGGACAGTGCTGAAGCTTTCTTT
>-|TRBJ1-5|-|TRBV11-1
CASSSDGQPQHF
TGTGCCAGCAGCTCCGACGGGCAGCCCCAGCATTTT